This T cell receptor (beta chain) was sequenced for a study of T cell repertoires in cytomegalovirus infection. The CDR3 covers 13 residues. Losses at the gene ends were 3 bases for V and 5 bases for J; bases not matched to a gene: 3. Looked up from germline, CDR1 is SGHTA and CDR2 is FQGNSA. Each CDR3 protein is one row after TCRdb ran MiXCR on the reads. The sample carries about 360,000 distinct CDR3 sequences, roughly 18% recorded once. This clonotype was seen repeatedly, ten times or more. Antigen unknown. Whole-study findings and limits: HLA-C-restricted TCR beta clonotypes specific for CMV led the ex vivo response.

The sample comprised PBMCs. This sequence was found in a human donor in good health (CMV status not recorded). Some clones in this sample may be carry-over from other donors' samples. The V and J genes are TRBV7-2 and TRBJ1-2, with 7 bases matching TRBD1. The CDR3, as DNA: TGTGCCAGCAGCTTGGGGGACAGATATGGCTACACCTTC. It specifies CASSLGDRYGYTF.